Listed here is a single TCR beta chain. The data were taken from a study of control samples from healthy donors and cancer patients. Trimming left V 2 bases short and J 7 bases short, with 11 bases between. This CDR3 region has 13 residues. CDR1 is SGHTA and CDR2 is FQGTGA in the germline V gene. The data were produced by immunoSEQ multiplex PCR, yet TCRdb's version contains in-frame clones alone and is incomplete. The data contain more than 140,000 clones, about 90% of them singletons. The specimen sequenced was blood. V gene TRBV7-3 combines with J gene TRBJ1-2; D possibly corresponds to TRBD1 (6 bases). The TCR originated in a man aged 18 to 30 in good health. Written as DNA, the CDR3 is TGTGCCAGCAGCTTACGGACAGCGTTTGGCTACACCTTC. It codes for CASSLRTAFGYTF.